This TCR beta chain was recorded in a study of T-cell memory formation after mild COVID-19. General study points: Shrinking CD4+ clones resided mostly in CM and EM, and CD8+ ones in EMRA.

TCRdb called the 5' RACE reads again in MiXCR, with one record for every CDR3 protein. Here the sample spans 250,000 to 300,000 distinct CDR3 sequences, under 20% being singletons. This clonotype was recorded a few times. Its antigen is currently unknown. J gave up 1 base and V 3 bases, and 7 bases lay outside the gene matches. CDR3 length equals 17 residues. Germline assignment: CDR1 SGHNT and CDR2 YYREEE (reference sequence). The chain joins TRBV5-4 to TRBJ2-6; 7 bases align to TRBD1. The TCR originated in a man between 18 and 29 years old who had mild COVID-19 (a few samples of this study predate the infection). Cell type and time point are not known. The sequencing input was PBMCs or a T cell subset sorted from them (not recorded which). The CDR3 coding sequence is TGTGCCAGCAGCTCGGACAGGATAGGTTCTGGGGCCAACGTCCTGACTTTC. It yields the protein CASSSDRIGSGANVLTF.